This T cell receptor beta chain was observed in a study of cytomegalovirus exposure and HLA in healthy donors. Unmatched junction bases numbered 11, after V lost 5 bases and J lost 7 bases. This CDR3 comprises 14 residues. Germline CDR1 and CDR2: SGHTA and FQGNSA. Findings and limits, study-wide: Per a later analysis, 16,951 TCR beta sequences showed association with HLA alleles at 0.05 false discovery rate.

This PCR relied on a set of 60 Vbeta primers and 13 Jbeta primers. Assay: immunoSEQ multiplex PCR; the TCRdb copy retains only in-frame clones and omits some. This sample has a few hundred thousand clones, with 84% found just once. A note on this clone: Its cognate antigen is unknown.

The source material was PBMCs. The chain uses TRBV7-2 and TRBJ2-7; 7 bases are shared with TRBD1. This sequence originates from a woman aged 40 to 49 in good health and CMV-seropositive. CDR3 nucleotide sequence: TGTGCCAGCAGCGCGCAACAGGGGTTGGGGGAGCAGTACTTC. Its protein product is CASSAQQGLGEQYF. The variable domain in full, completed from reference TRBV7-2 and TRBJ2-7, reads GAGVSQSPSNKVTEKGKDVELRCDPISGHTALYWYRQSLGQGLEFLIYFQGNSAPDKSGLPSDRFSAERTGGSVSTLTIQRTQQEDSAVYLCASSAQQGLGEQYFGPGTRLTVT.